These 29 T cell receptor beta chains share one sample of origin, sequenced in a study of molecular identifiers for immune sequencing clone quantification (dated by TCRdb to 2016 to 2019). The library came from PCR. Reads for this sample came from an Illumina HiSeq 4000. TCRdb reworked the public reads: Q25 trimming with fastp, MiXCR clone assembly, productive beta chains retained. Rows are combined by CDR3 protein, so each entry shows the most common genes and DNA. The sample contains 250,000 to 350,000 distinct CDR3 sequences, 20% to 25% of them found a single time. About 0.81% of the sample comes from the top ten. Sequencing input: naive CD8+ T cells from blood, with Jurkat cell RNA spiked in. This sample's cell subset or site label indicates: FACS-sorted CD8+CD4-CCR7+CD45RA+ naive T cells. These receptors were taken from a human donor in good health. Some libraries in this study had Jurkat cell RNA spiked in.

Worth noting for this clonotype: This may be a read error, as it is one base from a much larger clone. V and J are TRBV6-5 and TRBJ2-2, with 10 bases that match TRBD1. Trimming at V came to 6 bases and at J to 7 bases, leaving 14 bases not matched to a gene. Germline V gene sequence: CDR1 MNHEY, CDR2 SVGAGI. The CDR3 extends over 17 amino acids. CDR3 nucleotide sequence: TGTGCCAGCAGCCCTACACCGAGACAGGGGGCCGGCGGGGAGCTGTTTTTT. It yields the protein CASSPTPRQGAGGELFF.

Ten or more counts support this clonotype. The chain uses TRBV5-1 and TRBJ2-7; possibly TRBD1 or TRBD2 for D (7 bases each). The CDR3 consists of 15 residues. V was trimmed by 1 base and J by 7 bases, leaving 18 bases between them. Germline V gene lookup returns CDR1 SGHRS and CDR2 YFSETQ. The CDR3 here is CASSLLQGGPREQYF. CDR3 bases: TGCGCCAGCAGCTTGCTTCAGGGGGGGCCGAGGGAGCAGTACTTC.

This clonotype was seen just once. One end of the junction varies from germline; a read error may be responsible. The chain has TRBV6-2 or TRBV6-3 and TRBJ2-2; D could derive from TRBD1 or TRBD2 (6 bases each). CDR1 is MNHEY and CDR2 is SVGEGT in the germline V gene. This CDR3 spans 14 amino acids. The CDR3 reads CVSSYRGQIGELFF. The CDR3 DNA sequence: TGTGTCAGCAGTTATCGGGGGCAGATCGGGGAGCTGTTTTTT.

At least ten counts were recorded for this clonotype. This chain links TRBV12-3 or TRBV12-4 with TRBJ2-7; 10 positions agree with TRBD1. V shed 5 bases, J shed 4 bases, and the junction held 8 bases outside the gene matches. This CDR3 region has 15 residues. CDR3 sequence (DNA): TGTGCCAGCAGTCCGACGACAGGGGGCTTGTACGAGCAGTACTTC. Its translation is CASSPTTGGLYEQYF.

The chain has TRBV18 and TRBJ2-3; 8 positions agree with TRBD2. The CDR3 contains 17 residues. The J segment lost 6 bases and the V segment lost 0 bases, leaving 11 bases of the junction unmatched. CDR1 KGHSH and CDR2 LQKENI come from the germline V gene. The CDR3 DNA reads as TGTGCCAGCTCACCACCGGTGGGACTAGGAGTTTCTGATACGCAGTATTTT. Amino acid sequence: CASSPPVGLGVSDTQYF.

Notes on this clonotype: A much larger clonotype is one base distant, so this may be a read error. This sequence joins TRBV7-9 and TRBJ2-7, with D perhaps matching TRBD2 (5 bases). From germline, CDR1 is SEHNR and CDR2 FQNEAQ (reference sequence). The CDR3 length is 18 residues. The CDR3 sequence is CASSPSLEGIGVTYERYF. CDR3 sequence (DNA): TGTGCCAGCAGCCCTAGCTTAGAAGGAATAGGTGTTACCTACGAGCGGTACTTC.

This clonotype showed up just a few times. This chain links TRBV11-3 with TRBJ2-1; 9 bases fit TRBD2. The V and J ends lost 3 bases and 1 base, in that order; junction bases with no gene match: 4. The V gene's germline CDR1 is SGHNT and CDR2 YENEEA. The CDR3 contains 16 residues. The chain's CDR3 is CASSFRTSGSYNEQFF. CDR3 DNA sequence: TGTGCCAGCAGCTTCCGAACTAGCGGGTCCTACAATGAGCAGTTCTTC. The variable domain in full, with the rest retrieved from reference TRBV11-3 and TRBJ2-1, is EAGVVQSPRYKIIEKKQPVAFWCNPISGHNTLYWYLQNLGQGPELLIRYENEEAVDDSQLPKDRFSAERLKGVDSTLKIQPAELGDSAVYLCASSFRTSGSYNEQFFGPGTRLTVL.

Notes on this clonotype: At one boundary the junction diverges from the germline segment, which might be a read error. The chain carries TRBV12-3 or TRBV12-4 and TRBJ2-2; D tentatively reads TRBD1 or TRBD2 (5 bases each). This CDR3 has 16 residues. CDR3 residues: CASSSGTHLNTGELSF. The CDR3, as DNA: TGTGCCAGCAGCTCGGGGACCCACTTGAACACCGGGGAGCTGTCTTTT.

This clonotype was recorded once. A read error may be the cause here, since a much bigger clone is one base away. This sequence joins TRBV15 and TRBJ2-3, with 11 bases fitting TRBD2. The CDR3 covers 17 residues. Germline V gives CDR1 LNHNV, CDR2 YYDKDF (reference sequence). Trimming removed 0 bases from V and 1 base from J; junction bases left unmatched: 3. CDR3 in DNA: TGTGCCACCAGCAGAGAGGTGGGACTAGCGGGCACAGATACGCAGTATTTT. As protein: CATSREVGLAGTDTQYF.

The genes are TRBV10-2 and TRBJ2-5, with D unresolved. The CDR3 loop spans 15 amino acids. Trimming cost V 5 bases and J 4 bases, with 17 bases left between them. The germline V gene has CDR1 WSHSY and CDR2 SAAADI. For the CDR3, the DNA is TGCGCCAGCAGTATTCTCGCTAGTCCGGGAGAGACCCAGTACTTC. Translation: CASSILASPGETQYF.

This clonotype came up many times. This rearrangement joins TRBV6-2 or TRBV6-3 to TRBJ2-7; D ambiguous. The CDR3 is 16 residues long. CDR1 is MNHEY and CDR2 is SVGEGT in the germline V gene. V shed 0 bases and J shed 2 bases, with 14 bases lying between them. The CDR3 reads CASSYSMTWPTYEQYF. DNA of the CDR3: TGTGCCAGCAGTTACTCGATGACGTGGCCCACCTACGAGCAGTACTTC.

This clonotype was observed a few times. This chain links TRBV30 with TRBJ2-3; D is unclear. The CDR3 spans 12 residues. V lost 8 bases and J 0 bases, leaving 9 bases between the germline ends. Germline V lookup: CDR1 GTSNPN, CDR2 SVGIG (reference sequence). The DNA of the CDR3 is TGTGCCGTCCTCGTTAGCACAGATACGCAGTATTTT. Protein: CAVLVSTDTQYF.

A remark on this clonotype: A much larger clone differs by one base, so this may be a read error. No conserved phenylalanine or tryptophan is present at the end of the CDR3, so a read error is the likely explanation. The chain is built from TRBV4-3 and TRBJ2-1, with TRBD2 identical over 8 bases. Germline assignment: CDR1 LGHNA and CDR2 YSLEER. The V gene end was trimmed by 2 bases and the J gene end by 2 bases; junction bases not matched to a gene: 2. CDR3 length equals 15 residues. The CDR3: CASSQTSGAYNEQFS. In DNA, the CDR3 is TGCGCCAGCAGCCAAACTAGCGGCGCCTACAATGAGCAGTTCTCC.

On this clonotype: A much larger clone differs by one base, so this may be a read error. The chain recombines TRBV3-1 with TRBJ2-5; D remains ambiguous. The germline V gene has CDR1 LGHDT and CDR2 YNNKEL (reference sequence). CDR3 length equals 12 residues. V was pared by 4 bases and J by 4 bases, with 7 bases between. In nucleotides, the CDR3 is TGTGCCAGCAGCCTGTATTCAGAGACCCAGTACTTC. Translating gives CASSLYSETQYF.

This clonotype occurred many times. This chain links TRBV5-1 with TRBJ1-2; possibly TRBD1 for D (5 bases). The V end was cut by 2 bases, the J end by 3 bases, with 20 bases between. Germline-derived CDR1 and CDR2 are SGHRS and YFSETQ. The CDR3 is made up of 17 amino acids. The CDR3 here is CASSFDSSQGNYYGYTF. The CDR3 DNA reads as TGCGCCAGCAGCTTTGACTCGTCCCAGGGAAATTACTATGGCTACACCTTC.

This clonotype was seen only once. The junction departs from the called germline gene at one end, perhaps through a read error. This chain links TRBV27 with TRBJ1-5; D call uncertain. The germline V gene has CDR1 MNHEY and CDR2 SMNVEV (reference sequence). The CDR3 totals 13 residues. CDR3 region: CAGSLFGNQPQHF. The CDR3 DNA reads as TGTGCCGGCAGTTTATTCGGAAATCAGCCCCAGCATTTT.

This clonotype was seen more than once but under ten times. The DNA of the CDR3 is TGTGCCAGCAGCTCCGGGGAGTGGGCTCGCAGGGGGATCCCTGGCTACACCTTC. It codes for CASSSGEWARRGIPGYTF. The rearrangement joins TRBV11-2 to TRBJ1-2; TRBD1 aligns across 7 bases. Germline V CDR1 and CDR2: SGHAT, FQNNGV. V trimming: 4 bases; J trimming: 7 bases; junction bases outside the gene matches: 21. This CDR3 region has 18 residues. Looking up the rest from reference TRBV11-2 and TRBJ1-2 gives the full variable domain: EAGVAQSPRYKIIEKRQSVAFWCNPISGHATLYWYQQILGQGPKLLIQFQNNGVVDDSQLPKDRFSAERLKGVDSTLKIQPAKLEDSAVYLCASSSGEWARRGIPGYTFGSGTRLTVV.

This clonotype has ten or more counts. V and J are TRBV30 and TRBJ1-1, with D perhaps matching TRBD1 (5 bases). The CDR3 consists of 13 residues. The germline V gene has CDR1 GTSNPN and CDR2 SVGIG (reference sequence). V was shortened by 3 bases and J by 4 bases, with 12 bases between the two germline ends. For the CDR3, the DNA is TGTGCCTGGAGAGCAGGGTTTAGCACTGAAGCTTTCTTT. Translation: CAWRAGFSTEAFF.

This clonotype showed up many times. The chain has TRBV6-6 and TRBJ1-3; the D is unclear. The CDR3 is 16 amino acids. Germline loops: CDR1 MNHNY, CDR2 SVGAGI (reference sequence). V was pared by 7 bases and J by 0 bases, with 16 bases between. The CDR3 protein is CASTPTEGFSGNTIYF. CDR3 bases: TGTGCCAGCACCCCAACGGAGGGTTTCTCTGGAAACACCATATATTTT.

This clonotype has a count of ten or more. The rearrangement uses TRBV7-3 and TRBJ2-3; no firm D call. Germline CDR1 SGHTA, CDR2 FQGTGA. Trimming took 2 bases from V and 4 from J, leaving 16 bases between them. There are 16 residues in the CDR3. In DNA form, the CDR3 reads TGTGCCAGCAGCTTATATGCCGCAGGTTTCGCAGATACGCAGTATTTT. It encodes CASSLYAAGFADTQYF.

The chain joins TRBV10-3 to TRBJ2-7; D remains unclear. Germline values: CDR1 ENHRY, CDR2 SYGVKD. The CDR3 has 13 residues. V was trimmed by 4 bases and J by 2 bases, leaving 9 bases between them. The CDR3 here is CAISGGITYEQYF. In nucleotides, the CDR3 is TGTGCCATCAGTGGTGGCATAACCTACGAGCAGTACTTC.

This clonotype was seen ten or more times. This chain connects TRBV6-5 to TRBJ2-1, with D unclear. The length of the CDR3 is 13 residues. The V gene's germline CDR1 is MNHEY and CDR2 SVGAGI. V was pared by 0 bases and J by 7 bases, with 7 bases between. CDR3 bases: TGTGCCAGCAGTTACTCATCACGGAATGAGCAGTTCTTC. Translating it yields CASSYSSRNEQFF.

Turning to this clonotype: Just one base apart from a much larger clone, this may be a read error. The chain links TRBV5-6 to TRBJ1-2; D uncertain. The V gene's germline CDR1 is SGHDT and CDR2 YYEEEE. CDR3 length equals 13 residues. Trimming took 0 bases from V and 6 from J, leaving 9 bases between them. The CDR3 sequence is CASSLGVPDGYTF. The CDR3 DNA follows: TGTGCCAGCAGCTTGGGGGTCCCGGATGGCTACACCTTC.

The table lists this clonotype with many counts. The CDR3 spells CAWSNSYNSPLHF. DNA of the CDR3: TGTGCCTGGAGTAATAGTTATAATTCACCCCTCCACTTT. The chain joins TRBV30 to TRBJ1-6, with D unclear. Germline V gene lookup returns CDR1 GTSNPN and CDR2 SVGIG (reference sequence). The length of the CDR3 is 13 residues. The V end lost 2 bases, the J end lost 4 bases, and 6 bases lay between the germline ends.

This clonotype was seen at least ten times. This rearrangement joins TRBV5-6 to TRBJ2-3; 9 bases map to TRBD2. The germline V gene has CDR1 SGHDT and CDR2 YYEEEE. The CDR3 extends over 14 amino acids. V was clipped by 2 bases and J by 8 bases; unmatched bases: 6. CDR3 loop: CASSFGTSPFTQYF. CDR3 bases: TGTGCCAGCAGCTTCGGGACTAGCCCTTTTACGCAGTATTTT.

This clonotype was seen at least ten times. The V and J genes are TRBV12-3 or TRBV12-4 and TRBJ1-5; maybe TRBD1 (5 bases). V was clipped by 6 bases and J by 5 bases, with 14 bases between them. CDR3 length: 14 residues. CDR3 amino acids: CASSRDGAHQPQHF. In DNA, the CDR3 is TGTGCCAGCAGCCGGGACGGGGCTCATCAGCCCCAGCATTTT.

A few counts support this clonotype. For the CDR3, the DNA is TGTGCCAGCAGCTTATTGAGGAGACAGTTTGAAGCTTTCTTT. Protein sequence: CASSLLRRQFEAFF. The chain combines TRBV11-1 with TRBJ1-1; possible D gene TRBD1, 5 bases. This CDR3 comprises 14 residues. The germline gives CDR1 SGHAT, CDR2 FQDESV (reference sequence). The V end lost 2 bases, the J end lost 7 bases, and 14 bases lay between the germline ends.

Details on this clonotype: Just one base apart from a much larger clone, this may be a read error. The chain is built from TRBV6-1 and TRBJ1-5; D perhaps matches TRBD1 (5 bases). The V end lost 10 bases, the J end lost 3 bases, and 16 bases lay between the germline ends. Germline V gene data show CDR1 as MNHNS and CDR2 as SASEGT. This CDR3 spans 14 amino acids. In nucleotides, the CDR3 is TGTGCCAACAGCCCGGACATAATCAATCAGCCCCAGCATTTT. This codes for CANSPDIINQPQHF.

This clonotype showed up just once. A much more abundant neighbour one base away suggests this may be a read error. V is TRBV5-1 and J is TRBJ2-7; D is possibly TRBD1 (6 bases). This CDR3 has 14 residues. CDR1 is SGHRS, CDR2 YFSETQ, per germline. The CDR3 DNA is TGCGCCAGCACTCCGGATGGGGGCTCCTACGAGCAGTGCTTC. It encodes CASTPDGGSYEQCF.